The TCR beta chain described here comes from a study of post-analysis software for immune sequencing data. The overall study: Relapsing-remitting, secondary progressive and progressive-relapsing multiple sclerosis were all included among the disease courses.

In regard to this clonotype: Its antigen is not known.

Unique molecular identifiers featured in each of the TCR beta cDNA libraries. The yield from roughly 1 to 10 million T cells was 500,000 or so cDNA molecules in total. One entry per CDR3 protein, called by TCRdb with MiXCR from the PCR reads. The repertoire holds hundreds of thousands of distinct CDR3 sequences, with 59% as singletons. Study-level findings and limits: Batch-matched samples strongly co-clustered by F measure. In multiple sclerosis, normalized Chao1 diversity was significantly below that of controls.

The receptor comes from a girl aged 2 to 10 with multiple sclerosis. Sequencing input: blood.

CDR3 in DNA: TGCAGTGCTAGAGTTACGGGAGGGGCCTACGAGCAGTACTTC. It yields the protein CSARVTGGAYEQYF. The rearrangement links TRBV20-1 to TRBJ2-7; 8 nucleotides line up with TRBD2. This CDR3 has 14 amino acids. From germline, CDR1 is DFQATT and CDR2 SNEGSKA (reference sequence). The V segment lost 1 base and the J segment 2 bases; nucleotides outside the gene matches: 4.